The sequence of this T cell receptor (beta chain) was determined in a study of radiotherapy plus CTLA-4 blockade in lung cancer. Study at large: Roughly 17% of enrolled patients responded objectively, and more than 25% had disease control.

The length of the CDR3 is 13 residues. Germline values: CDR1 SGHRS, CDR2 YFSETQ. Trimming removed 6 bases from V and 7 bases from J, with 13 bases in between. Concerning this clone: Its antigen is currently unknown.

Assay: immunoSEQ multiplex PCR; the TCRdb copy retains only in-frame clones and omits some. This table has 81,000 or so clones, approximately 83% appearing once. Chemo-refractory metastatic non-small-cell lung cancer patients underwent focal radiation alongside CTLA-4 blockade with ipilimumab. Study-wide findings and caveats: There was expansion of tumor-derived TCR clones in blood after radiotherapy plus ipilimumab.

The origin of this receptor is a human donor with non-small cell lung cancer that progressed on radiotherapy plus ipilimumab. The sequences come from peripheral blood, collected from a patient treated with radiotherapy plus ipilimumab. This rearrangement joins TRBV5-1 to TRBJ1-4, with TRBD1 as a possible D gene (5 bases). The CDR3 region is CASTRGEGEKLFF. The CDR3, as DNA: TGCGCCAGCACCCGGGGGGAGGGTGAAAAACTGTTTTTT. Combining the CDR3 with reference TRBV5-1 and TRBJ1-4 gives the whole variable domain KAGVTQTPRYLIKTRGQQVTLSCSPISGHRSVSWYQQTPGQGLQFLFEYFSETQRNKGNFPGRFSGRQFSNSRSEMNVSTLELGDSALYLCASTRGEGEKLFFGSGTQLSVL.